Below, 26 T cell receptor beta chains from the same sample are listed, as sequenced in a study of blood T cell repertoires in COVID-19. Profiling relied on immunoSEQ multiplex PCR, and the TCRdb table lists in-frame clones only, not all of them. The repertoire has 330,000 or so clones, over 80% of them found once; the top ten carry around 4.6%. The sequenced sample consisted of PBMCs or T cells enriched from blood (not recorded which). These receptors originate from a man between 25 and 39 years old who had recovered from COVID-19.

Notes on this clone: The sample contains more than one DNA sequence encoding this CDR3. The chain links TRBV7-8 to TRBJ1-5; possible D gene TRBD1, 5 bases. Trimming removed 2 bases at V and 5 bases at J, with 7 bases between. The CDR3 is 13 amino acids. The germline V gene has CDR1 SGHVS and CDR2 FQNEAQ. This CDR3 reads CASSLTGDQPQHF. CDR3 in DNA: TGTGCCAGCAGCTTAACGGGGGATCAGCCCCAGCATTTT.

The J gene is TRBJ1-1, the V gene TRBV5-6; TRBD1 matches 10 bases. Germline V gives CDR1 SGHDT, CDR2 YYEEEE. The CDR3 is 15 amino acids. J gave up 1 base and V 4 bases, and 4 bases lay outside the gene matches. CDR3 residues: CASSPDRGRNTEAFF. For the CDR3, the DNA is TGTGCCAGCAGCCCAGACAGGGGGCGGAACACTGAAGCTTTCTTT.

The genes are TRBV3-1 (or the pseudogene TRBV3-2) and TRBJ2-6; D remains ambiguous. The CDR3 length is 16 residues. CDR1 is LGHDT and CDR2 is YNNKEL in the germline V gene (reference sequence). Trimming took 2 bases from V and 0 from J, leaving 8 bases between them. CDR3 in DNA: TGTGCCAGCAGCCAATTCTCCTACTCTGGGGCCAACGTCCTGACTTTC. Protein sequence: CASSQFSYSGANVLTF.

The chain has TRBV28 and TRBJ2-5; 9 bases agree with TRBD2. V dropped 7 bases and J dropped 1; count of bases not matched to a gene: 16. The CDR3 spans 18 residues. Germline V gene lookup returns CDR1 MDHEN and CDR2 SYDVKM. CDR3 sequence (DNA): TGTGCCAGCACCACCTCGCGCGGGGGGGATATTGGCCAAGAGACCCAGTACTTC. Residues: CASTTSRGGDIGQETQYF.

The V and J genes are TRBV9 and TRBJ2-5; 7 bases agree with TRBD1. This CDR3 region has 14 residues. J gave up 2 bases and V 0 bases, and 1 base lay outside the gene matches. Germline V gene sequence: CDR1 SGDLS, CDR2 YYNGEE. The CDR3 coding sequence is TGTGCCAGCAGCGTAGGGGACAGTCAAGAGACCCAGTACTTC. Protein: CASSVGDSQETQYF.

The V gene is TRBV2, the J gene TRBJ1-1, with 8 bases lining up with TRBD1. With 2 bases clipped from V and 1 base from J, the junction kept 0 bases outside the gene matches. The CDR3 runs to 14 residues. Germline CDR1 and CDR2: SNHLY and FYNNEI. As DNA, the CDR3 is TGTGCCAGCAGTGAACAGGGGGCGAACACTGAAGCTTTCTTT. Encoded protein: CASSEQGANTEAFF. Combining the CDR3 with reference TRBV2 and TRBJ1-1 gives the whole variable domain EPEVTQTPSHQVTQMGQEVILRCVPISNHLYFYWYRQILGQKVEFLVSFYNNEISEKSEIFDDQFSVERPDGSNFTLKIRSTKLEDSAMYFCASSEQGANTEAFFGQGTRLTVV.

This rearrangement joins TRBV7-9 to TRBJ1-1; TRBD1 agrees at 10 bases. Germline-derived CDR1 and CDR2 are SEHNR and FQNEAQ (reference sequence). J was trimmed by 5 bases and V by 4 bases; bases with no gene match: 4. The CDR3 contains 14 residues. The CDR3 loop is CASSSTGGYTEAFF. The CDR3 DNA sequence: TGTGCCAGCAGCTCGACAGGGGGCTATACTGAAGCTTTCTTT.

This chain's CDR3 is CASSPRGGAGYEQYF. The CDR3 coding sequence is TGTGCCAGCTCACCGCGCGGGGGGGCGGGATACGAGCAGTACTTC. The J gene is TRBJ2-7, the V gene TRBV18, with TRBD2 identical over 9 bases. There are 15 residues in the CDR3. Germline assignment: CDR1 KGHSH and CDR2 LQKENI. The ends lost 3 bases at V and 4 bases at J; junction bases unmatched: 7.

CDR3 nucleotides: TGCGCCAGCAGCTCATCTACAGGACCCGCTAACTATGGCTACACCTTC. Protein product: CASSSSTGPANYGYTF. The chain recombines TRBV5-1 with TRBJ1-2, with a tentative D call TRBD1 (5 bases). V was pared by 3 bases and J by 0 bases, with 15 bases between. The length of the CDR3 is 16 residues. Germline V CDR1 and CDR2: SGHRS, YFSETQ.

This clone has only a few counts. The chain is built from TRBV6-4 and TRBJ2-1; 10 nucleotides match TRBD1. V trimming: 0 bases; J trimming: 8 bases; junction bases outside the gene matches: 10. CDR3 length: 17 amino acids. Germline loops: CDR1 MRHNA, CDR2 SNTAGT. DNA for the CDR3: TGTGCCAGCAGTGACTCGACTGAGACAGGGGGCATGTATGAGCAGTTCTTC. Protein product: CASSDSTETGGMYEQFF.

The chain couples TRBV3-1 (or the pseudogene TRBV3-2) to TRBJ1-3; weak D call: TRBD1 (5 bases). The V gene lost 0 bases and the J gene lost 0 bases, with 15 bases spanning the gap. Germline V gene data show CDR1 as LGHDT and CDR2 as YNNKEL (reference sequence). This CDR3 is built from 18 residues. This chain's CDR3 is CASSQEPWQGGSGNTIYF. CDR3 DNA sequence: TGTGCCAGCAGCCAAGAACCGTGGCAGGGAGGCTCTGGAAACACCATATATTTT.

This sequence joins TRBV7-3 and TRBJ1-1; 8 bases fit TRBD1. J was trimmed by 3 bases and V by 8 bases; bases with no gene match: 11. Germline lookup yields CDR1 SGHTA and CDR2 FQGTGA. This CDR3 is built from 15 residues. DNA of the CDR3: TGTGCCAGCCGGAGGGGGGCAGGGGGCGACACTGAAGCTTTCTTT. It encodes CASRRGAGGDTEAFF.

This sequence joins TRBV3-1 (or the pseudogene TRBV3-2) and TRBJ2-2; 10 bases are a match to TRBD1. From germline, CDR1 is LGHDT and CDR2 YNNKEL (reference sequence). The CDR3 loop spans 16 amino acids. Unmatched junction bases numbered 6, after V lost 5 bases and J lost 3 bases. CDR3 residues: CASSSIGTGDTGELFF. CDR3 DNA sequence: TGTGCCAGCAGCTCTATAGGGACAGGGGACACCGGGGAGCTGTTTTTT.

This chain links TRBV7-6 with TRBJ2-7, with a possible D match to TRBD2 (6 bases). The CDR3 consists of 18 residues. The V end lost 1 base, the J end lost 2 bases, and 21 bases lay between the germline ends. From germline, CDR1 is SGHVS and CDR2 FNYEAQ. Written as DNA, the CDR3 is TGTGCCAGCAGCTTAGAGGCGGTAAGCGGGCTAGGGCCCTACGAGCAGTACTTC. Residues: CASSLEAVSGLGPYEQYF.

This chain joins TRBV30 and TRBJ1-2; 7 nucleotides line up with TRBD1. Trimming took 2 bases from V and 5 from J; bases not matched to a gene: 2. The germline CDR1 and CDR2 sequences are GTSNPN and SVGIG (reference sequence). This CDR3 has 12 residues. CDR3 sequence (DNA): TGTGCCTGGAGTTTGACAGGGTATGGCTACACCTTC. Translated: CAWSLTGYGYTF.

The chain uses TRBV7-8 and TRBJ2-1; TRBD2 aligns across 7 bases. CDR1 SGHVS and CDR2 FQNEAQ come from the germline V gene. The V and J ends lost 3 bases and 1 base, in that order; junction bases with no gene match: 6. CDR3 length: 16 residues. The CDR3 DNA sequence: TGTGCCAGCAGCTTGGCACCGGGACTATCCTACAATGAGCAGTTCTTC. It is translated as CASSLAPGLSYNEQFF.

This clone was seen a few times. The chain joins TRBV7-8 to TRBJ2-7; maybe TRBD2 (5 bases). Germline CDR1 SGHVS, CDR2 FQNEAQ. The CDR3 has 11 amino acids. Trimming left V 5 bases short and J 3 bases short, with 5 bases between. CDR3 region: CASSGLYEQYF. CDR3 DNA sequence: TGTGCCAGCAGCGGACTCTACGAGCAGTACTTC.

The J gene is TRBJ1-4, the V gene TRBV2; maybe TRBD1 (5 bases). The CDR3 spans 15 residues. Germline CDR1 reads SNHLY; CDR2 reads FYNNEI. The germline V and J ends were trimmed by 6 bases and 2 bases, with 13 bases remaining between them. The CDR3 DNA reads as TGTGCCAGCAGGGTCCGCGGGGGGACTAATGAAAAACTGTTTTTT. Residues: CASRVRGGTNEKLFF. Supplemented by reference TRBV2 and TRBJ1-4, the full variable domain reads EPEVTQTPSHQVTQMGQEVILRCVPISNHLYFYWYRQILGQKVEFLVSFYNNEISEKSEIFDDQFSVERPDGSNFTLKIRSTKLEDSAMYFCASRVRGGTNEKLFFGSGTQLSVL.

This chain links TRBV7-8 with TRBJ1-6; the D is unclear. Trimming left V 4 bases short and J 6 bases short, with 4 bases between. The CDR3 has 12 amino acids. Germline V gene lookup returns CDR1 SGHVS and CDR2 FQNEAQ. CDR3 in amino acids: CASSSINSPLHF. The CDR3 DNA follows: TGTGCCAGCAGCTCAATTAATTCACCCCTCCACTTT.

This clone was observed once. The chain uses TRBV2 and TRBJ2-3; TRBD1 is a possible D gene (6 bases). The CDR3 runs 14 residues. Between the trimmed V and J ends, which lost 4 bases and 4 bases, there was a span of 12 bases. From germline, CDR1 is SNHLY and CDR2 FYNNEI. The CDR3 protein is CASSVVTGSDTQYF. DNA for the CDR3: TGTGCCAGCAGTGTAGTTACAGGGTCAGATACGCAGTATTTT.

The V and J genes are TRBV19 and TRBJ1-2, with 8 bases matching TRBD1. V was clipped by 3 bases and J by 8 bases; unmatched bases: 11. Germline V CDR1 and CDR2: LNHDA, SQIVND (reference sequence). The CDR3 totals 15 residues. CDR3: CASSIDGQGRGGYTF. CDR3 DNA: TGTGCCAGTAGTATCGATGGACAGGGAAGAGGAGGCTACACCTTC.

J is TRBJ2-7 and V is TRBV5-1, with 10 bases lining up with TRBD2. This CDR3 region has 14 residues. With 2 bases clipped from V and 6 bases from J, the junction kept 5 bases outside the gene matches. Germline V gene sequence: CDR1 SGHRS, CDR2 YFSETQ. CDR3 sequence: CASSFSGGAVEQYF. In nucleotides, the CDR3 is TGCGCCAGCAGCTTCAGCGGGGGGGCGGTCGAGCAGTACTTC.

V is TRBV5-1 and J is TRBJ2-5; the match to TRBD1 covers 7 bases. From germline, CDR1 is SGHRS and CDR2 YFSETQ. The CDR3 extends over 15 amino acids. J lost 2 bases, V lost 0 bases, and 4 bases had no gene match. The DNA of the CDR3 is TGCGCCAGCAGCTTGGTACTACAGGGGCAAGAGACCCAGTACTTC. This translates into CASSLVLQGQETQYF. The whole variable domain, filled in from reference TRBV5-1 and TRBJ2-5, reads KAGVTQTPRYLIKTRGQQVTLSCSPISGHRSVSWYQQTPGQGLQFLFEYFSETQRNKGNFPGRFSGRQFSNSRSEMNVSTLELGDSALYLCASSLVLQGQETQYFGPGTRLLVL.

This chain connects TRBV29-1 to TRBJ2-3; 7 bases line up with TRBD1. V was pared by 8 bases and J by 0 bases, with 11 bases of the junction left unmatched. The V gene's germline CDR1 is SQVTM and CDR2 ANQGSEA. The CDR3 length is 15 residues. The CDR3 DNA sequence: TGCAGCTCCGAGGGGACAGACCCGAGCACAGATACGCAGTATTTT. Protein: CSSEGTDPSTDTQYF.

The chain employs TRBV2 and TRBJ2-7; 10 nucleotides agree with TRBD1. CDR1 SNHLY and CDR2 FYNNEI come from the germline V gene. V shed 7 bases, J shed 5 bases, and the junction held 5 bases outside the gene matches. The CDR3 runs 13 residues. The CDR3 reads CASNSGQGNEQYF. Here the CDR3 DNA reads TGTGCCAGCAACTCGGGACAGGGGAACGAGCAGTACTTC.

The chain uses TRBV18 and TRBJ1-6, with D possibly TRBD1 on 6 matching bases. With 2 bases removed from V and 7 bases from J, the gap between germline ends came to 9 bases. CDR1 is KGHSH and CDR2 is LQKENI in the germline V gene. This CDR3 region has 14 residues. The CDR3 sequence: CASSPSGANSPLHF. In nucleotides, the CDR3 is TGTGCCAGCTCACCATCAGGGGCGAATTCACCCCTCCACTTT.